This T cell receptor (beta chain) was recorded in a study of T-cell memory formation after mild COVID-19 (dated by TCRdb to about 2021). With respect to the entire study: TCR sequence clusters from the two donors were found to be largely donor specific. T-cell clones expanding and contracting after mild COVID-19 in a couple of donors were tracked by longitudinal TCRalpha and TCRbeta repertoire sequencing. Two young, previously healthy adult volunteers, one female and one male, were included in the cohort.

In its sample, this clonotype was seen a few times. Its antigen is still unknown. Base qualities are not at hand, and no much larger clone is one base apart. The instrument was an Illumina NovaSeq 6000. Using 5'RACE with constant-segment primers, TCRalpha and TCRbeta cDNA libraries were constructed, with sample barcodes and unique molecular identifiers added in the process. Trizol reagent was used to extract RNA from every sample. Amplification of the libraries took two PCR steps, and the second step added a second sample barcode plus Illumina TruSeq adapters. Libraries were sequenced on an Illumina NovaSeq with 2 x 150 bp paired-end reads. The original methods were these. The reads were demultiplexed and collapsed into UMI-guided consensus sequences using migec v1.2.7. Using mixcr v2.1.11, the UMI consensuses were aligned to TRA and TRB V and J templates and assembled into clonotypes. Clonotypes were classified as expanded or contracted when called significant by both edgeR and NoisET, with noise models trained on biological replicates. For edgeR calls, the cutoffs were a false discovery rate-adjusted p below 0.01 and a log2 fold-change threshold of 1. As an exploratory analysis of dynamics, max-normalized trajectories of the 1000 most abundant clonotypes were examined by PCA with hierarchical clustering. Separately sequenced CD4+ and CD8+ repertoires were used to assign a CD4 or CD8 phenotype to each responding clone. Clones were called with MiXCR by TCRdb after fastp trimmed the public reads at Q25, and only in-frame beta chains were retained. Every CDR3 protein is listed once, alongside the most common genes and DNA of its rows. For this entry, the V and J calls and clone size follow TCRdb and not the study's own pipeline. In all, the sample holds 450,000 or so distinct CDR3 sequences, and around 27% of those were seen once. Roughly an eighth of the sample is in the top ten clones.

Ficoll-Paque density gradient centrifugation was the method used to isolate PBMCs. The CDR3 runs 17 residues from the cysteine to the phenylalanine. Left in the record is the CDR3 DNA by itself, 51 bases read in frame from the first base. V and J are truncated by 3 bases and 0 bases respectively, leaving an intervening sequence of 19 bases. The germline V gene (reference sequence) yields DFQATT for CDR1 and SNEGSKA for CDR2. Broad study findings and their caveats: Only a couple of mild cases were covered in the study, and larger cohorts including severe cases with pre-infection samples were considered necessary. Some responding clones were detected in pre-infection memory, which suggested that pre-existing cross-reactive memory T cells had joined the SARS-CoV-2 response. Contracting CD4+ clones were found mainly in CM and EM memory subsets, while CD8+ clones were enriched in EMRA. SARS-CoV-2 specificity was not confirmed for the second-wave clones peaking on day 37. Balanced CD4/CD8 phenotypes were observed for clones contracting from day 15 to 85, whereas a bias towards CD4+ was observed for a second wave of clones expanding from day 15 to 37.

The TCR originated in an adult woman who had mild COVID-19 (a few samples of this study predate the infection). The sample titles of this study are shuffled in the database, so cell type and time point are left out; the donor was told from shared clones. The sequence is built from TRBV20-1 and TRBJ2-3; confidence is insufficient to name the D gene. The specimen sequenced was PBMCs or a T cell subset sorted from them (not recorded which). The CDR3 has the sequence CSASALKSDQSTDTQYF. The bases read TGCAGTGCTAGTGCTCTGAAGTCGGACCAAAGCACAGATACGCAGTATTTT.